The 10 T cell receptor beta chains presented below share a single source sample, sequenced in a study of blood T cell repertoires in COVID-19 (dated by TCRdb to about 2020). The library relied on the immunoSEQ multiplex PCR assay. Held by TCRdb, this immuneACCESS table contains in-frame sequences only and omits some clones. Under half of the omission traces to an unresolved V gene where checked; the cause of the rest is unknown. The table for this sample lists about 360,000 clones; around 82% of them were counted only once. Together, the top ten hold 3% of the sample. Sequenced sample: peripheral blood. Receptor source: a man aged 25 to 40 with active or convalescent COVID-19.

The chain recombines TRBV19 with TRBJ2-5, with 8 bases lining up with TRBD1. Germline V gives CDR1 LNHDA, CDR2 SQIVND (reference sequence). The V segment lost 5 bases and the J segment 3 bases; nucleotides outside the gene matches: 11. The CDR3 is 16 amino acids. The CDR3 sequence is CASSSMDRATEETQYF. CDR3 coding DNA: TGTGCCAGTAGTTCAATGGACAGGGCGACCGAAGAGACCCAGTACTTC.

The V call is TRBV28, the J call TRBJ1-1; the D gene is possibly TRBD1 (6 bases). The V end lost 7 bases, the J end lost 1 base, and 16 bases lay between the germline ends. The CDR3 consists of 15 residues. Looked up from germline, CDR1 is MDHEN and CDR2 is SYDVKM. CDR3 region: CASISRGGENTEAFF. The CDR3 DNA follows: TGTGCCAGCATCTCAAGGGGGGGGGAGAACACTGAAGCTTTCTTT.

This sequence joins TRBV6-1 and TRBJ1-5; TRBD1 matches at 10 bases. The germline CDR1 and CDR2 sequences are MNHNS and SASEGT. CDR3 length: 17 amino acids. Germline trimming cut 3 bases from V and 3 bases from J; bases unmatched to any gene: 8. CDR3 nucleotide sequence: TGTGCCAGCAGTGAGTACCCGGGACAGGGGATCAATCAGCCCCAGCATTTT. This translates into CASSEYPGQGINQPQHF.

The CDR3 protein is CASSPPGTENIQYF. The CDR3 DNA sequence: TGTGCCAGCAGCCCGCCCGGGACAGAAAACATTCAGTACTTC. This chain links TRBV7-9 with TRBJ2-4; TRBD1 matches at 7 bases. There are 14 residues in the CDR3. The germline CDR1 and CDR2 sequences are SEHNR and FQNEAQ (reference sequence). The V gene end was trimmed by 5 bases and the J gene end by 5 bases; junction bases not matched to a gene: 6.

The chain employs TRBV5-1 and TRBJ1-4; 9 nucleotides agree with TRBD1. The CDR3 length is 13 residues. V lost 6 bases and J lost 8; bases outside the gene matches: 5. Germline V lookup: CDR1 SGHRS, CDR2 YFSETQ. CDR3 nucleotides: TGCGCCAGCACCCGACAGGGGGGAGAAAAACTGTTTTTT. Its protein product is CASTRQGGEKLFF.

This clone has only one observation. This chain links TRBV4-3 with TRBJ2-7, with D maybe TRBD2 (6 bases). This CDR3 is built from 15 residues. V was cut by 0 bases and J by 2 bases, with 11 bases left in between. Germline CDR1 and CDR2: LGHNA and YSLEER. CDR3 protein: CASSQDWGGTYEQYF. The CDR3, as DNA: TGCGCCAGCAGCCAAGATTGGGGCGGGACCTACGAGCAGTACTTC.

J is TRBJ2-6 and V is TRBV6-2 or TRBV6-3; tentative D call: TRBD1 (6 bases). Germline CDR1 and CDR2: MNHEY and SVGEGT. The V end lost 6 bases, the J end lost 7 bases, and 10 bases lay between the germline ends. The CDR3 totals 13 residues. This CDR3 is CASSLGTANVLTF. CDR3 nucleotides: TGTGCCAGCAGCCTTGGGACAGCCAACGTCCTGACTTTC.

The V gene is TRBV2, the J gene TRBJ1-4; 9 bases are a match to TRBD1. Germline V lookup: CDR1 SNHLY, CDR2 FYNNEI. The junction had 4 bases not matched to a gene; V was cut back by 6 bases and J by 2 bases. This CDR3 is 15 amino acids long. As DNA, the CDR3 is TGTGCCAGCAGCCGGGACAGGGCCACTAATGAAAAACTGTTTTTT. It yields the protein CASSRDRATNEKLFF. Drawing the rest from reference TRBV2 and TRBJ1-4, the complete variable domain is EPEVTQTPSHQVTQMGQEVILRCVPISNHLYFYWYRQILGQKVEFLVSFYNNEISEKSEIFDDQFSVERPDGSNFTLKIRSTKLEDSAMYFCASSRDRATNEKLFFGSGTQLSVL.

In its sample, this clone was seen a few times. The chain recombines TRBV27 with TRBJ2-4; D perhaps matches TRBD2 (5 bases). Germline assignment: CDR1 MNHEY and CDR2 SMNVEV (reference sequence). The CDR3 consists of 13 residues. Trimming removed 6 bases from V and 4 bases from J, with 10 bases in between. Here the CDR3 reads CASSGLNKNIQYF. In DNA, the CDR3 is TGTGCCAGCAGCGGACTGAATAAAAACATTCAGTACTTC.

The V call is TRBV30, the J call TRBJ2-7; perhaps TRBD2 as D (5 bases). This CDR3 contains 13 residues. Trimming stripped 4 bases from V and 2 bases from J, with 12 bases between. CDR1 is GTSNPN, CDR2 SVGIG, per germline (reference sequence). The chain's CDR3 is CAWIGEGTYEQYF. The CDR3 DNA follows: TGTGCCTGGATCGGCGAGGGCACCTACGAGCAGTACTTC.